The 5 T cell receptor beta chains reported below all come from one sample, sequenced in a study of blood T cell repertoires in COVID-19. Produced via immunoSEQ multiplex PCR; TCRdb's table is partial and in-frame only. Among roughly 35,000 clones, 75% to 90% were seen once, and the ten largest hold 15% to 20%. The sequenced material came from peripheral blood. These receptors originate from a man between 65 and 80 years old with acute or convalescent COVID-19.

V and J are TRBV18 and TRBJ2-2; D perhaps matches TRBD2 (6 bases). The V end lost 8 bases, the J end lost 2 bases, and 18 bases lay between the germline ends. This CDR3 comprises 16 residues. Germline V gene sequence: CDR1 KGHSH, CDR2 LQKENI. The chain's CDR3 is CASTTGGSGNTGELFF. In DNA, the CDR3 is TGTGCCAGCACCACCGGAGGTAGCGGCAACACCGGGGAGCTGTTTTTT.

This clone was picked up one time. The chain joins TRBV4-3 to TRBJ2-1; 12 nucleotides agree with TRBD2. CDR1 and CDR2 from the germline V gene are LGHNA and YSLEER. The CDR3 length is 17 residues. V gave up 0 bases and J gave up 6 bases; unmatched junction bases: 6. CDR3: CASSQEVPSGRANEQFF. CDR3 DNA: TGCGCCAGCAGCCAAGAAGTCCCTAGCGGGAGGGCCAATGAGCAGTTCTTC.

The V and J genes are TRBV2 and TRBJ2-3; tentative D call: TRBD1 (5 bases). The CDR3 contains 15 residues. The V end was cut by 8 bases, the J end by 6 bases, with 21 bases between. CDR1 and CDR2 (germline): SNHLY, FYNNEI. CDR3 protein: CASGRQGSGRDTQYF. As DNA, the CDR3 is TGTGCCAGCGGGCGCCAGGGTTCGGGCAGGGATACGCAGTATTTT.

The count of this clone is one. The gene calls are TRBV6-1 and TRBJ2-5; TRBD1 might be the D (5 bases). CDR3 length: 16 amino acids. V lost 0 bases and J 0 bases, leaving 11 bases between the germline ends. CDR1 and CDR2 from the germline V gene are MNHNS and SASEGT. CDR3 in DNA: TGTGCCAGCAGTGAAGCGTGGGGCAGGAACCAAGAGACCCAGTACTTC. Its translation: CASSEAWGRNQETQYF.

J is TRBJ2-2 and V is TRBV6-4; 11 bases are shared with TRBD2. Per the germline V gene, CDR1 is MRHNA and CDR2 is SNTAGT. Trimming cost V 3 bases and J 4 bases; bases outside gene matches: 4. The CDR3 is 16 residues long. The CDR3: CASSETSGSSTGELFF. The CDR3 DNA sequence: TGTGCCAGCAGTGAAACTAGCGGGAGCAGCACCGGGGAGCTGTTTTTT.